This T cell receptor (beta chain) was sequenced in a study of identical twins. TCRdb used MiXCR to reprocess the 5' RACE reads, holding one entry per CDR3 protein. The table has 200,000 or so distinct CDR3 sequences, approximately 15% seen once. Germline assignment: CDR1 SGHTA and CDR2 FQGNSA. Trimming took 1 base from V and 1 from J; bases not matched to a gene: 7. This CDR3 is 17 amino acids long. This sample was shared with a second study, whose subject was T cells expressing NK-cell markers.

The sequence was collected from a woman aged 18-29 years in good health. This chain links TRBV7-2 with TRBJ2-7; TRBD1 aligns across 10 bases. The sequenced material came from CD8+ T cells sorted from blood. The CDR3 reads CASSLVLTGGPSYEQYF. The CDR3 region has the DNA TGTGCCAGCAGCTTAGTATTGACAGGGGGCCCGTCCTACGAGCAGTACTTC.